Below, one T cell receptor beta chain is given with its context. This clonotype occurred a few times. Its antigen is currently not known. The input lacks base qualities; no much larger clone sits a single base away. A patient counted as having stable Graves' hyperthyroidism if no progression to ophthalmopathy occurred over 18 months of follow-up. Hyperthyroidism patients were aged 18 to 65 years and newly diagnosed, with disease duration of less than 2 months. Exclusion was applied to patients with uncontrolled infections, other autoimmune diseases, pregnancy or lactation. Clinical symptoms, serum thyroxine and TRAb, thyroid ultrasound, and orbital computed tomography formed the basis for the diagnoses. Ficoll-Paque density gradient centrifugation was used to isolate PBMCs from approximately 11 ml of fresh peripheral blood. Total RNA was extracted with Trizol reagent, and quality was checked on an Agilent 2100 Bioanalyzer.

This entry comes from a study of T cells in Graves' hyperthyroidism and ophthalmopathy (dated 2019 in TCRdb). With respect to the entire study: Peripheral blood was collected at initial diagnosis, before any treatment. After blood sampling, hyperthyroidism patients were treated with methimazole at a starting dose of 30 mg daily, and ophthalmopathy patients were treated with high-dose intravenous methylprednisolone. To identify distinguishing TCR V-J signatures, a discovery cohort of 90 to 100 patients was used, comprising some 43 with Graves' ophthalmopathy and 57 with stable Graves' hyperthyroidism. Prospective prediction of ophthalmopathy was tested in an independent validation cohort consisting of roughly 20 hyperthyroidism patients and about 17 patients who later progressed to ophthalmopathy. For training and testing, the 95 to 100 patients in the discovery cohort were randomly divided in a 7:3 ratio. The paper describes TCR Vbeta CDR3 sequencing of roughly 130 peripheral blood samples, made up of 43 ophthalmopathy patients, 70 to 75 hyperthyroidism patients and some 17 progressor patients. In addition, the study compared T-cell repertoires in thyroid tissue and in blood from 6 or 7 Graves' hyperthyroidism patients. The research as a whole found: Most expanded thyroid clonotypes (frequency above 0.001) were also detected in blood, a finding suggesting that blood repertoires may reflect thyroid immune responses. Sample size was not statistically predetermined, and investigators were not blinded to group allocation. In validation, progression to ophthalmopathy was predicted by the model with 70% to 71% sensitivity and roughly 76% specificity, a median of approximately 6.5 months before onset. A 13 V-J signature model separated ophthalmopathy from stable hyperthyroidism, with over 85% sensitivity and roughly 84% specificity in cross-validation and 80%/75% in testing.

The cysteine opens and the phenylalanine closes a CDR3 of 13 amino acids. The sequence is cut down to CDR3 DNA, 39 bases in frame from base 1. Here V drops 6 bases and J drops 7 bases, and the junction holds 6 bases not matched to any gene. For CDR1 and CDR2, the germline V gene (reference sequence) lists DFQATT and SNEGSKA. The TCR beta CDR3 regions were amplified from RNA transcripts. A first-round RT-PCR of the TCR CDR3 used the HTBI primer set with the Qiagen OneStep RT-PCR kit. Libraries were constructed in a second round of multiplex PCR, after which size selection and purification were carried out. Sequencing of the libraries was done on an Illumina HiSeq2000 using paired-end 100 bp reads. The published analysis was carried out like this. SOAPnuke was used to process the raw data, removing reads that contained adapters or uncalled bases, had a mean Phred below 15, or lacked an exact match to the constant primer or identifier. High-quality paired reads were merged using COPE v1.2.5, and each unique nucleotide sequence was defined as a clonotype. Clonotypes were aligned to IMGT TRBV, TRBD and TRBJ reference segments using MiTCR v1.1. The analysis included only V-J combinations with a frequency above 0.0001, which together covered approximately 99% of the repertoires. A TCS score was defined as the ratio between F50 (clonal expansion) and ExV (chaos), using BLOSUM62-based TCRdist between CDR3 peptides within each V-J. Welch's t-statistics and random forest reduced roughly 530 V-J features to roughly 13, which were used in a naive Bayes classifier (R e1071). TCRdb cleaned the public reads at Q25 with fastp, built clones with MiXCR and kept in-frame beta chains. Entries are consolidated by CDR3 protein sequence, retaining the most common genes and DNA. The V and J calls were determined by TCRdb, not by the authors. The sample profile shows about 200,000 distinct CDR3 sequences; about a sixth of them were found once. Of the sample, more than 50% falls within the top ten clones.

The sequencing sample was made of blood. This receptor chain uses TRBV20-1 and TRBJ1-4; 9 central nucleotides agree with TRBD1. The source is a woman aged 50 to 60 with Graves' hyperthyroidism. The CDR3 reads CSASTGGLEKLFF. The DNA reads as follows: TGCAGTGCCTCGACAGGGGGTCTTGAAAAACTGTTTTTT.